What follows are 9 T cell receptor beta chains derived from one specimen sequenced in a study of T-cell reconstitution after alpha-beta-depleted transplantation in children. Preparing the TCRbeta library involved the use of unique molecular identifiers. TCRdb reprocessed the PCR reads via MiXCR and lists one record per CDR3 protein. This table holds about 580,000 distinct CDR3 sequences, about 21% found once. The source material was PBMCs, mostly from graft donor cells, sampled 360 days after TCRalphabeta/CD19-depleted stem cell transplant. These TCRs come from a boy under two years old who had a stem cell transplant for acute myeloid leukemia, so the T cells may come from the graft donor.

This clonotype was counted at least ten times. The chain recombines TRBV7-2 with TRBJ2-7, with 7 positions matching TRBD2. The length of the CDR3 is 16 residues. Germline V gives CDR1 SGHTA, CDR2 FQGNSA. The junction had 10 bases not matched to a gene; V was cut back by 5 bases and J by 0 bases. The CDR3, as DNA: TGTGCCAGCAGCCTTTTAGCGGGCTCTAGCTCCTACGAGCAGTACTTC. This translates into CASSLLAGSSSYEQYF.

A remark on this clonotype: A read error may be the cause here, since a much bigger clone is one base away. CDR3 DNA: TGCGCCAGCAGCTCGGGGCCGGGGAGCAATCAGCCCCAGCATTTT. Its translation is CASSSGPGSNQPQHF. The V call is TRBV5-1, the J call TRBJ1-5; D perhaps matches TRBD1 (5 bases). The length of the CDR3 is 15 residues. V lost 3 bases, J lost 1 base, and 11 bases lay in between. The germline V gene encodes CDR1 SGHRS and CDR2 YFSETQ. Combining the CDR3 with reference TRBV5-1 and TRBJ1-5 gives the whole variable domain KAGVTQTPRYLIKTRGQQVTLSCSPISGHRSVSWYQQTPGQGLQFLFEYFSETQRNKGNFPGRFSGRQFSNSRSEMNVSTLELGDSALYLCASSSGPGSNQPQHFGDGTRLSIL.

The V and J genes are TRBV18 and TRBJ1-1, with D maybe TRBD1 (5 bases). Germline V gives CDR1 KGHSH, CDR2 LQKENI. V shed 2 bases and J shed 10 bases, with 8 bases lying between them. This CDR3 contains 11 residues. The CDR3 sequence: CASSPGGLAFF. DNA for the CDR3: TGTGCCAGCTCACCAGGGGGATTAGCTTTCTTT. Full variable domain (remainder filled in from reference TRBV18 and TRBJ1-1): NAGVMQNPRHLVRRRGQEARLRCSPMKGHSHVYWYRQLPEEGLKFMVYLQKENIIDESGMPKERFSAEFPKEGPSILRIQQVVRGDSAAYFCASSPGGLAFFGQGTRLTVV.

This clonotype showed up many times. This CDR3 is CASSQDGGTYEQYV. CDR3 DNA: TGCGCCAGCAGCCAAGACGGGGGGACCTACGAGCAGTACGTC. The V and J genes are TRBV4-1 and TRBJ2-7, with 7 bases aligning to TRBD2. V trimming: 0 bases; J trimming: 2 bases; junction bases outside the gene matches: 1. The CDR3 is 14 residues long. From germline, CDR1 is MGHRA and CDR2 YSYEKL.

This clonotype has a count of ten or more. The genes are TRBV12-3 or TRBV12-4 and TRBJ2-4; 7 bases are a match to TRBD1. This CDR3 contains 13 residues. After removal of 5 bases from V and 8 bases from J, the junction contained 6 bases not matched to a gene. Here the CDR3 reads CASSQPGQDIQYF. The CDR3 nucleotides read TGTGCCAGCAGTCAGCCCGGACAGGACATTCAGTACTTC.

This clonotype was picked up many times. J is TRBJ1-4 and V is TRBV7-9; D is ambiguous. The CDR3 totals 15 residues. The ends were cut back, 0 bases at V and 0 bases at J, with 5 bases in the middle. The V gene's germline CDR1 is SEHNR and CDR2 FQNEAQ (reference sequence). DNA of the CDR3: TGTGCCAGCAGCTTAGCGGCTGCAACTAATGAAAAACTGTTTTTT. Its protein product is CASSLAAATNEKLFF.

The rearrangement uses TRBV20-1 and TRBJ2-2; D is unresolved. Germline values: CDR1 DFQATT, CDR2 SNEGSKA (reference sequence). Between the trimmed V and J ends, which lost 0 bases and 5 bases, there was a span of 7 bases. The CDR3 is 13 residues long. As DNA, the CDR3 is TGCAGTGCTAGAGATACCGGAACCGGGGAGCTGTTTTTT. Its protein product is CSARDTGTGELFF.

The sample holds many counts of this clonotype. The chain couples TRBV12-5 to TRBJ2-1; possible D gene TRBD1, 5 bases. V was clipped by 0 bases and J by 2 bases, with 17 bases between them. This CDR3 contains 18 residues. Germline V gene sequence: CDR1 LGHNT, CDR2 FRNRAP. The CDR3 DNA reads TGTGCTAGTGGTTTGGTACCCCTCCTACAGGAGACCTACAATGAGCAGTTCTTC. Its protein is CASGLVPLLQETYNEQFF.

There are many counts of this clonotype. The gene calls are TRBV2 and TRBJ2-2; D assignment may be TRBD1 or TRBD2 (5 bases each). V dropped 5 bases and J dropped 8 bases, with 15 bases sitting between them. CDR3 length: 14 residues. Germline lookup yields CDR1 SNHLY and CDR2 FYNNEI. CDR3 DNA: TGTGCCAGCAGTCCCGGGACCGATAGAGGGGAGCTGTTTTTT. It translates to CASSPGTDRGELFF.